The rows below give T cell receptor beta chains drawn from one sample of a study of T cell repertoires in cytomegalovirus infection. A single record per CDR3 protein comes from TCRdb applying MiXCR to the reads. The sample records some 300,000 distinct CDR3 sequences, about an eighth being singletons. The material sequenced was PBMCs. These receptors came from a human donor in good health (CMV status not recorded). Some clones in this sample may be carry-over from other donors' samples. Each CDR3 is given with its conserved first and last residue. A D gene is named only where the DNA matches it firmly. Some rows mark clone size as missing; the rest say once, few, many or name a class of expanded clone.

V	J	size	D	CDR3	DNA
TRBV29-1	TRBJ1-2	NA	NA	CSVTESEHGYTF	TGCAGCGTAACCGAATCTGAACATGGCTACACCTTC
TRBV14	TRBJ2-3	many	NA	CASSAPRGSTDTQYF	TGTGCCAGCAGCGCCCCGCGGGGAAGCACAGATACGCAGTATTTT
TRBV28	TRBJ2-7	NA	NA	CASTSYGAGSYEQYF	TGTGCCAGCACCTCCTACGGGGCAGGGTCCTACGAGCAGTACTTC
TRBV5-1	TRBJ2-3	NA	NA	CASSLEGEEAQYF	TGCGCCAGCAGCTTGGAGGGGGAGGAAGCGCAGTATTTT
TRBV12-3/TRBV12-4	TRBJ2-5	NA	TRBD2	CASSPSGGWETQYF	TGTGCCAGCAGTCCTAGCGGGGGTTGGGAGACCCAGTACTTC
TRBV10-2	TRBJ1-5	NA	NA	CACWDIGQPQHF	TGCGCCTGCTGGGACATAGGTCAGCCCCAGCATTTT
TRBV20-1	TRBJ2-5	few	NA	CSARDWGIQETQYF	TGCAGTGCTAGAGATTGGGGTATCCAAGAGACCCAGTACTTC
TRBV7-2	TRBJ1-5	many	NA	CASSLRGASNQPQHF	TGTGCCAGCAGCTTACGGGGGGCTAGCAATCAGCCCCAGCATTTT
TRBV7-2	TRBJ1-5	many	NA	CASSLVPTSNQPQHF	TGTGCCAGCAGCTTAGTCCCAACAAGCAATCAGCCCCAGCATTTT
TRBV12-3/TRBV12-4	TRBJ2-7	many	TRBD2	CASSGGTSYEQYF	TGTGCCAGTAGCGGGGGGACCTCCTACGAGCAGTACTTC
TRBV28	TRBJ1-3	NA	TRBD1	CASRKTGGSGNTIYF	TGTGCCAGCAGGAAAACAGGGGGTAGTGGAAACACCATATATTTT
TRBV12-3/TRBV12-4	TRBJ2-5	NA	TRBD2	CASSLPGTRRETQYF	TGTGCCAGCAGTTTACCCGGGACTAGGCGAGAGACCCAGTACTTC
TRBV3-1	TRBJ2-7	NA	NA	CASSHWTVLGSYEQYF	TGTGCCAGCAGCCATTGGACAGTCCTGGGATCCTACGAGCAGTACTTC
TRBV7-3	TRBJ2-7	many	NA	CASSLSHSYEQYF	TGTGCCAGCAGCTTAAGTCATAGCTACGAGCAGTACTTC
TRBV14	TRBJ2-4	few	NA	CASSQDRGGLAKNIQYF	TGTGCCAGCAGCCAAGACAGGGGTGGACTGGCCAAAAACATTCAGTACTTC
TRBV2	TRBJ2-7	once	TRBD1	CASKRDRAYEQYF	TGTGCCAGCAAGAGGGACAGAGCTTACGAGCAGTACTTC
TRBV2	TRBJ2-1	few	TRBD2	CASMASGRDEQFF	TGTGCCAGCATGGCTAGCGGGAGGGATGAGCAGTTCTTC
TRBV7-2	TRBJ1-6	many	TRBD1	CASSFPGTGSSPLHF	TGTGCCAGCAGCTTCCCCGGGACAGGCAGTTCACCCCTCCACTTT
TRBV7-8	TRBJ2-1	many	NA	CASSLMASGFRADNEQFF	TGTGCCAGCAGCTTAATGGCCTCGGGTTTCAGGGCGGACAATGAGCAGTTCTTC
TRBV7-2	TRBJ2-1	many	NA	CASSTMMSSYNEQFF	TGTGCCAGCAGTACGATGATGAGCTCCTACAATGAGCAGTTCTTC
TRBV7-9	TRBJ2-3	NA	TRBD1	CASSLGDRASPRGTDTQYF	TGTGCCAGCAGCTTAGGGGACAGGGCATCCCCTCGGGGCACAGATACGCAGTATTTT
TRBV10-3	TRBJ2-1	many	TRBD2	CAIRALAGGSDEQFF	TGTGCCATCAGGGCACTAGCGGGGGGATCGGATGAGCAGTTCTTC
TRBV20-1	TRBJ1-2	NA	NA	CSAAPQTPNYGYTF	TGCAGTGCGGCTCCACAGACTCCTAACTATGGCTACACCTTC
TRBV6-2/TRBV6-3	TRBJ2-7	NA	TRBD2	CASSSWGLADSYEQYF	TGTGCCAGCAGTTCCTGGGGACTAGCGGACTCCTACGAGCAGTACTTC
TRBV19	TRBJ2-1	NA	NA	CASSWRAYNEQFF	TGTGCCAGTAGTTGGCGAGCCTACAATGAGCAGTTCTTC
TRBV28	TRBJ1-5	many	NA	CASRGPGNQPQHF	TGTGCCAGCAGAGGGCCCGGCAATCAGCCCCAGCATTTT
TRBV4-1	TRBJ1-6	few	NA	CASSQSPGGGSPLHF	TGCGCCAGCAGCCAAAGCCCCGGGGGAGGTTCACCCCTCCACTTT
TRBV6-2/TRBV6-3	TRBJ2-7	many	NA	CASSYASYEQYF	TGTGCCAGCAGTTACGCGAGCTACGAGCAGTACTTC
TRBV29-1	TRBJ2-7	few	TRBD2	CSVRSGGEVEQYF	TGCAGCGTCCGGAGCGGGGGGGAGGTCGAGCAGTACTTC
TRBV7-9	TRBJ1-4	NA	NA	CASSSRVTTNEKLFF	TGTGCCAGCAGCTCAAGGGTTACAACTAATGAAAAACTGTTTTTT
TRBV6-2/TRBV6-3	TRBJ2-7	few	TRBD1	CASGRDSTSLNEQYF	TGTGCCAGCGGACGGGACAGCACGAGCCTCAACGAGCAGTACTTC
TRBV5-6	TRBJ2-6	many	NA	CASSFSPGSGANVLTF	TGTGCCAGCAGCTTTTCACCAGGGTCTGGGGCCAACGTCCTGACTTTC
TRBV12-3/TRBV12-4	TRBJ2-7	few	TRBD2	CASSPLDSGFYEQYF	TGTGCCAGCAGCCCGTTGGATAGCGGGTTCTACGAGCAGTACTTC
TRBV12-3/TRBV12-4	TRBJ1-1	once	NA	CASRPSGGATEAFF	TGTGCCAGCAGACCTTCTGGCGGGGCCACTGAAGCTTTCTTT
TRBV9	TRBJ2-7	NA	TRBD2	CASSVLAGGPGEQYF	TGTGCCAGCAGCGTACTAGCGGGGGGTCCGGGAGAGCAGTACTTC
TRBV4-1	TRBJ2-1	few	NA	CASSQAPFPLGAIDNEQFF	TGCGCCAGCAGCCAAGCCCCGTTCCCGTTAGGGGCTATAGACAATGAGCAGTTCTTC
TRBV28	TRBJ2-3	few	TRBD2	CASRLTSGRADTQYF	TGTGCCAGCAGACTAACTAGCGGGAGGGCAGATACGCAGTATTTT
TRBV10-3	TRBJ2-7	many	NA	CAISESPGDEQYF	TGTGCCATCAGTGAGTCCCCTGGGGACGAGCAGTACTTC
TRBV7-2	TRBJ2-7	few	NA	CASSLSTLSSYEQYF	TGTGCCAGCAGCTTATCAACTCTTAGCTCCTACGAGCAGTACTTC
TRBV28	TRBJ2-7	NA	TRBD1	CASSLPGTGVSYEQYF	TGTGCCAGCAGTTTACCCGGGACAGGGGTATCTTACGAGCAGTACTTC
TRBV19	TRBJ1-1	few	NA	CASSAQQGRNTEAFF	TGTGCCAGTAGTGCACAACAGGGTAGGAACACTGAAGCTTTCTTT
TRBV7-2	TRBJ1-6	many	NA	CASTSNRVFSPLHF	TGTGCCAGCACCTCAAACAGGGTATTTTCACCCCTCCACTTT